The 17 T cell receptor beta chains given below trace back to one sample, sequenced in a study of cytomegalovirus exposure and HLA in healthy donors. The PCR had 60 Vbeta and 13 Jbeta primers. Produced via immunoSEQ multiplex PCR; TCRdb's table is partial and in-frame only. The table has approximately 81,000 clones, over 70% seen once. Sequenced: PBMCs. These receptor sequences come from a man in his fifties in good health and CMV-seropositive.

The chain employs TRBV11-2 and TRBJ2-7, with 10 bases fitting TRBD2. V trimming: 1 base; J trimming: 3 bases; junction bases outside the gene matches: 3. Per the germline V gene, CDR1 is SGHAT and CDR2 is FQNNGV. The CDR3 is 15 amino acids. CDR3: CASSLVSSGGYEQYF. CDR3 DNA: TGTGCCAGCAGCTTAGTTTCTAGCGGGGGCTACGAGCAGTACTTC.

The chain couples TRBV12-5 to TRBJ1-5, with TRBD1 matching 8 bases. Germline V lookup: CDR1 LGHNT, CDR2 FRNRAP. V was pared by 0 bases and J by 2 bases, with 9 bases of the junction left unmatched. This CDR3 is built from 18 residues. CDR3: CASGLVEDRENGNQPQHF. The CDR3 DNA sequence: TGTGCTAGTGGTTTGGTCGAGGACAGGGAGAACGGCAATCAGCCCCAGCATTTT.

Turning to this clone: The same CDR3 arises from other DNA sequences in this sample as well. The chain is built from TRBV7-2 and TRBJ2-7; 9 bases fit TRBD1. The V and J ends lost 5 bases and 2 bases, in that order; junction bases with no gene match: 4. Germline-derived CDR1 and CDR2 are SGHTA and FQGNSA. This CDR3 region has 14 residues. This chain's CDR3 is CASSPRQGAYEQYF. The CDR3 DNA reads TGTGCCAGCAGCCCGCGACAGGGGGCCTACGAGCAGTACTTC.

V usage is TRBV11-3 and J usage is TRBJ2-7; a weak D match, TRBD1 (6 bases). The CDR3 is made up of 12 amino acids. From germline, CDR1 is SGHNT and CDR2 YENEEA. V lost 3 bases and J lost 3, with 6 bases in between. Here the CDR3 DNA reads TGTGCCAGCAGCTTCAGGGGCTACGAGCAGTACTTC. As protein: CASSFRGYEQYF.

This rearrangement joins TRBV2 to TRBJ1-4, with a tentative D call TRBD1 (5 bases). V lost 11 bases, J lost 6 bases, and 16 bases lay in between. The CDR3 covers 13 residues. Germline V gives CDR1 SNHLY, CDR2 FYNNEI. CDR3 in amino acids: CASPRGLDEKLFF. CDR3 nucleotide sequence: TGTGCCTCCCCCCGGGGACTAGATGAAAAACTGTTTTTT.

In its sample, this clone was seen a few times. J is TRBJ2-1 and V is TRBV7-7; D is perhaps TRBD1 (6 bases). Germline CDR1 and CDR2: SSHAT and FNYEAQ (reference sequence). This CDR3 spans 13 amino acids. Trimming stripped 5 bases from V and 6 bases from J, with 11 bases between. The CDR3 region is CASSQGTANEQFF. CDR3 nucleotides: TGTGCCAGCAGCCAGGGGACCGCCAATGAGCAGTTCTTC.

V usage is TRBV4-3 and J usage is TRBJ1-2; 7 bases are shared with TRBD1. Germline trimming cut 0 bases from V and 5 bases from J; bases unmatched to any gene: 18. Per germline, CDR1 LGHNA and CDR2 YSLEER. CDR3 length equals 19 residues. The DNA of the CDR3 is TGCGCCAGCAGCCAAGACGCAAGGGGGCCTCCCAAACAGAATTATGGCTACACCTTC. It specifies CASSQDARGPPKQNYGYTF.

The rearrangement links TRBV29-1 to TRBJ2-3; a weak D match, TRBD1 (5 bases). CDR3 length: 16 residues. Germline CDR1 and CDR2: SQVTM and ANQGSEA. V lost 2 bases and J 3 bases, leaving 18 bases between the germline ends. CDR3 region: CSVESIKGWGTDTQYF. CDR3 DNA: TGCAGCGTTGAAAGCATAAAGGGGTGGGGTACAGATACGCAGTATTTT.

The rearrangement uses TRBV11-1 and TRBJ2-3, with D possibly TRBD2 on 6 matching bases. The CDR3 loop spans 15 amino acids. CDR1 is SGHAT and CDR2 is FQDESV in the germline V gene (reference sequence). With 3 bases removed from V and 2 bases from J, the gap between germline ends came to 12 bases. CDR3 residues: CASSLTGTVTDTQYF. CDR3 sequence (DNA): TGTGCCAGCAGCTTGACCGGGACTGTCACAGATACGCAGTATTTT.

This chain connects TRBV12-2 to TRBJ2-7; no check of the table's D call, TRBD2, against the DNA was made. TRBV12-2 is a pseudogene. CDR3 length equals 20 residues. CDR3 in amino acids: CASRRPGCLAAPTGDYEQYF. CDR3 sequence (DNA): TGTGCAAGTCGCCGTCCTGGGTGCCTAGCGGCTCCAACTGGGGACTACGAGCAGTACTTC.

The chain has TRBV7-9 and TRBJ1-1; D not certain. Trimming pared 5 bases from V and 1 base from J, leaving 11 bases between. Looked up from germline, CDR1 is SEHNR and CDR2 is FQNEAQ (reference sequence). CDR3 size: 14 residues. In DNA form, the CDR3 reads TGTGCCAGCAGCCCGGAGGGCAGGAACACTGAAGCTTTCTTT. Residues: CASSPEGRNTEAFF.

The chain uses TRBV6-6 and TRBJ2-2, with no clear D. CDR1 is MNHNY and CDR2 is SVGAGI in the germline V gene (reference sequence). The CDR3 has 13 amino acids. Trimming took 7 bases from V and 3 from J, leaving 9 bases between them. The CDR3 here is CASIHGYTGELFF. The CDR3 DNA follows: TGTGCCAGCATCCACGGGTACACCGGGGAGCTGTTTTTT.

This sequence joins TRBV5-6 and TRBJ2-7; 12 bases match TRBD2. The V and J ends lost 1 base and 4 bases, in that order; junction bases with no gene match: 6. This CDR3 contains 16 residues. Germline V gene sequence: CDR1 SGHDT, CDR2 YYEEEE. The CDR3 loop is CASSLLTSGSSYEQYF. CDR3 bases: TGTGCCAGCAGCTTGTTGACTAGCGGGAGTTCGTACGAGCAGTACTTC. Full variable domain (remainder filled in from reference TRBV5-6 and TRBJ2-7): DAGVTQSPTHLIKTRGQQVTLRCSPKSGHDTVSWYQQALGQGPQFIFQYYEEEERQRGNFPDRFSGHQFPNYSSELNVNALLLGDSALYLCASSLLTSGSSYEQYFGPGTRLTVT.

V gene TRBV25-1 combines with J gene TRBJ1-2; 8 nucleotides agree with TRBD1. Germline assignment: CDR1 MGHDK and CDR2 SYGVNS. The CDR3 is made up of 15 amino acids. The J segment lost 3 bases and the V segment lost 3 bases, leaving 6 bases of the junction unmatched. The CDR3 DNA is TGTGCCAGCAGTGAGTCAGGGGGCAGGGACTATGGCTACACCTTC. Translated, it gives CASSESGGRDYGYTF.

The chain uses TRBV2 and TRBJ1-4; 9 bases fit TRBD1. Germline CDR1 SNHLY, CDR2 FYNNEI. This CDR3 contains 14 residues. With V trimmed by 10 bases and J by 5 bases, 8 bases remained unmatched. CDR3 in amino acids: CAIASGTGNEKLFF. The CDR3 coding sequence is TGTGCCATAGCTTCCGGGACAGGGAATGAAAAACTGTTTTTT.

J is TRBJ2-7 and V is TRBV5-4; tentatively, D is TRBD1 (5 bases). Per germline, CDR1 SGHNT and CDR2 YYREEE (reference sequence). The CDR3 is 16 amino acids. Trimming took 0 bases from V and 0 from J, leaving 13 bases between them. The CDR3 protein is CASSLAGPILSYEQYF. CDR3 nucleotides: TGTGCCAGCAGCTTGGCAGGGCCCATTCTCTCCTACGAGCAGTACTTC. The full variable domain, its missing parts supplied by reference TRBV5-4 and TRBJ2-7, is ETGVTQSPTHLIKTRGQQVTLRCSSQSGHNTVSWYQQALGQGPQFIFQYYREEENGRGNFPPRFSGLQFPNYSSELNVNALELDDSALYLCASSLAGPILSYEQYFGPGTRLTVT.

Concerning this clone: Germline and junction disagree at one end, which may indicate a read error. This rearrangement joins TRBV7-9 to TRBJ1-1, with no clear D. Germline V gene lookup returns CDR1 SEHNR and CDR2 FQNEAQ (reference sequence). This CDR3 is 11 amino acids long. This CDR3 reads CSSSQAEGAFF. CDR3 nucleotide sequence: TGTTCCAGCAGCCAAGCTGAGGGAGCTTTCTTT.